The 7 T cell receptor beta chains reported below all come from one sample, sequenced in a study of blood T cell repertoires in COVID-19. TCRdb keeps only in-frame clones here, not all; method: immunoSEQ multiplex PCR. Of approximately 97,000 clones in the sample, 70% to 90% were seen once. Sample: peripheral blood. These receptors originate from a human donor in a cohort sampled during active COVID-19.

This clone was recorded only once. V gene TRBV15 combines with J gene TRBJ2-5; TRBD1 agrees at 8 bases. V shed 4 bases, J shed 4 bases, and the junction held 5 bases outside the gene matches. Germline V gene data show CDR1 as LNHNV and CDR2 as YYDKDF (reference sequence). The CDR3 has 14 residues. The CDR3 coding sequence is TGTGCCACCAGCACCGACAGGGGCATAGAGACCCAGTACTTC. This sequence encodes CATSTDRGIETQYF.

The CDR3 DNA sequence: TGTGCCAGCAGTCTCTTTAACTGGGGGGGCGCGGAGACCCAGTACTTC. It yields the protein CASSLFNWGGAETQYF. The chain uses TRBV27 and TRBJ2-5, with D possibly matching TRBD2 (7 bases). The CDR3 length is 16 residues. V was pared by 5 bases and J by 5 bases, with 21 bases between. From germline, CDR1 is MNHEY and CDR2 SMNVEV (reference sequence).

The chain employs TRBV6-2 or TRBV6-3 and TRBJ2-1; D unclear. There are 12 residues in the CDR3. The germline gives CDR1 MNHEY, CDR2 SVGEGT. V lost 2 bases, J lost 4 bases, and 3 bases lay in between. The CDR3 reads CASSYLYNEQFF. The CDR3 DNA is TGTGCCAGCAGTTACCTTTACAATGAGCAGTTCTTC.

This clone has just one count. The chain has TRBV5-4 and TRBJ2-6; D perhaps matches TRBD1 (5 bases). In germline, CDR1 is SGHNT, CDR2 YYREEE (reference sequence). This CDR3 comprises 16 residues. V lost 0 bases to trimming and J lost 4 bases, with 11 bases between them. The CDR3, as DNA: TGTGCCAGCAGCTTGGGGTCAGGGCCCGGGGCCAACGTCCTGACTTTC. Translation gives CASSLGSGPGANVLTF.

V and J are TRBV6-5 and TRBJ2-5, with D possibly being TRBD2 (5 bases). Germline V gene data show CDR1 as MNHEY and CDR2 as SVGAGI. V was shortened by 6 bases and J by 5 bases, with 16 bases between the two germline ends. The CDR3 is made up of 14 amino acids. The DNA for the CDR3 is TGTGCCAGCAGGACTACCATCCCGAGGGAGACCCAGTACTTC. Translated: CASRTTIPRETQYF.

The genes are TRBV5-1 and TRBJ1-4; D is ambiguous. Germline loops: CDR1 SGHRS, CDR2 YFSETQ. The CDR3 length is 13 residues. V lost 4 bases and J lost 6, with 10 bases in between. CDR3 sequence (DNA): TGCGCCAGCAGCCGCGGTTTGGATGAAAAACTGTTTTTT. Its protein is CASSRGLDEKLFF.

This clone was counted once. The V gene is TRBV4-1, the J gene TRBJ2-3; 8 bases line up with TRBD2. Germline CDR1 reads MGHRA; CDR2 reads YSYEKL. After removal of 1 base from V and 6 bases from J, the junction contained 9 bases not matched to a gene. The CDR3 totals 16 residues. The CDR3 region has the DNA TGCGCCAGCAGCCAAGGGACGGGAGGGCCAGCGGATACGCAGTATTTT. Amino acid sequence: CASSQGTGGPADTQYF.